This T cell receptor (beta chain) is from a study of T cell repertoires in cytomegalovirus infection. Background on the study: Public TCR beta signature analysis indicated the presence of both CMV infection and matching HLA type.

TCRdb reprocessed the reads with MiXCR, giving one entry per CDR3 protein. The top ten hold roughly 8% of the sample, which has roughly 600,000 distinct CDR3 sequences, 20% to 30% seen once. This clonotype was counted ten times or more. Its antigen is currently unknown. General study findings and limits: The response measured ex vivo was dominated by TCR beta clonotypes (HLA-C-restricted and CMV-specific).

The CDR3 runs 15 residues. V was trimmed by 2 bases and J by 6 bases, leaving 15 bases between them. Germline lookup yields CDR1 SEHNR and CDR2 FQNEAQ (reference sequence). This chain joins TRBV7-9 and TRBJ2-3; the D is unclear. The clonotype comes from a human donor in good health (CMV status not recorded). Some clones in this sample may be carry-over from other donors' samples. The material sequenced was CD8+ T cells from PBMCs. The DNA of the CDR3 is TGTGCCAGCAGCTTATATCAGGCCGCCGGGGATACGCAGTATTTT. This translates into CASSLYQAAGDTQYF.